This T cell receptor beta chain originates from a study of CD8+ T cells in alopecia areata. RNA extraction was followed by reverse transcription into cDNA, which acted as the sequencing template. Assay used: immunoSEQ multiplex PCR; TCRdb lists only in-frame clones, some missing. The sample records 200,000 to 250,000 clones, approximately 72% being singletons. The CDR3 consists of 13 residues. CDR1 SEHNR and CDR2 FQNEAQ come from the germline V gene (reference sequence). The V end lost 5 bases, the J end lost 0 bases, and 5 bases lay between the germline ends. Treatment: oral pan-JAK inhibitor, 5-10 mg twice daily. Notes on this clone: A read error may be the cause here, since a much bigger clone is one base away. Within the sample, other DNA sequences also encode this same CDR3.

The chain is built from TRBV7-9 and TRBJ2-1, with D hard to call. This TCR was recovered from a human donor with alopecia areata. The sample here was CD4+ T cells sorted from blood, taken at approximately week 45, from a patient treated with tofacitinib. The CDR3 sequence is CASSLGSYNEQFF. The DNA of the CDR3 is TGTGCCAGCAGCCTAGGCTCCTACAATGAGCAGTTCTTC.